The entry below describes one T cell receptor (beta chain). The target antigen is unknown. Germline CDR1 and CDR2: GTSNPN and SVGIG (reference sequence). There are 15 residues in the CDR3. V lost 1 base and J 0 bases, leaving 9 bases between the germline ends. The data were obtained in a study of beta chain features in type 1 diabetes. Study-wide results and caveats: The naive, central memory and Treg TCRB repertoires showed an apparent similarity that was greater among patients than among healthy donors.

Sorting that relied on CD45RO/CCR7/CD25/CD127/CD95/CD27 yielded CD4+ naive, central memory, regulatory and stem cell-like memory cells. Investigators reverse transcribed all isolated RNA, so they sequenced expressed TCRB transcripts. Sequencing of naive, central memory and regulatory T cell samples gave an average of about 3.7 million reads. Repertoires were generated with immunoSEQ multiplex PCR, while TCRdb's copy carries only in-frame clones and drops some. The sample includes 350,000 to 400,000 clones, about 16% of them seen just once. V and J are TRBV30 and TRBJ1-4, with D uncertain. The sample consisted of naive CD4+ T cells from blood. The sequence derives from a young woman in good health. The CDR3 DNA reads TGTGCCTGGAGTGACCAGCGAGCAACTAATGAAAAACTGTTTTTT. Its protein is CAWSDQRATNEKLFF.